Here is one T cell receptor (beta chain) with its context. Produced via immunoSEQ multiplex PCR; TCRdb's table is partial and in-frame only. The repertoire has some 40,000 clones, roughly four fifths of them found once; the top ten carry roughly 18%. These data come from a study of PD-L1 blockade in urothelial cancer. Study details: Across blood samples, T cells had a median count of around 150,000.

This receptor was obtained from a man aged 55 to 69 with urothelial cancer. The source was PBMCs, collected around atezolizumab (anti-PD-L1) treatment.

This CDR3 reads CASSQIPGDEQYF. In DNA form, the CDR3 reads TGCGCCAGCAGCCAGATCCCGGGAGACGAGCAGTACTTC. The chain combines TRBV4-1 with TRBJ2-7; possibly TRBD2 for D (6 bases). Germline CDR1 and CDR2: MGHRA and YSYEKL. CDR3 length: 13 amino acids. V lost 3 bases, J lost 5 bases, and 11 bases lay in between.